One sample yielded the 15 T cell receptor beta chains listed below, sequenced in a study of OX40 agonist ivuxolimab in advanced cancers. The table came from immunoSEQ multiplex PCR; TCRdb's copy has only in-frame clones and leaves some out. The table has about 120,000 clones, about 93% seen once. Source: CD4+ or CD8+ T cells sorted from blood, taken in a trial of the OX40 agonist ivuxolimab. These receptors were collected from an adult with an advanced solid tumor such as melanoma, head and neck, liver or kidney cancer.

In nucleotides, the CDR3 is TGTGCCAGCAGCAGTATACCCTACGAGCAGTACTTC. This codes for CASSSIPYEQYF. The chain employs TRBV28 and TRBJ2-7, with unresolved D. In germline, CDR1 is MDHEN, CDR2 SYDVKM. This CDR3 comprises 12 residues. V was trimmed by 6 bases and J by 2 bases, leaving 8 bases between them.

This chain joins TRBV28 and TRBJ2-5; 7 positions agree with TRBD1. V was pared by 6 bases and J by 1 base, with 8 bases of the junction left unmatched. CDR3 size: 15 residues. The germline V gene encodes CDR1 MDHEN and CDR2 SYDVKM. The DNA for the CDR3 is TGTGCCAGCAGCCTTATACCAGGGGGCCAAGAGACCCAGTACTTC. This sequence encodes CASSLIPGGQETQYF. Full variable domain (missing parts from reference TRBV28 and TRBJ2-5): DVKVTQSSRYLVKRTGEKVFLECVQDMDHENMFWYRQDPGLGLRLIYFSYDVKMKEKGDIPEGYSVSREKKERFSLILESASTNQTSMYLCASSLIPGGQETQYFGPGTRLLVL.

This chain connects TRBV5-1 to TRBJ1-6; D is ambiguous. This CDR3 spans 13 amino acids. Trimming shortened V by 0 bases and J by 12 bases, and 10 bases separated the two germline ends. Germline loops: CDR1 SGHRS, CDR2 YFSETQ. DNA of the CDR3: TGCGCCAGCAGCTTGGGCGACGAACGACCCCTCCACTTT. This sequence encodes CASSLGDERPLHF. The full variable domain, in which reference TRBV5-1 and TRBJ1-6 provide the parts outside the CDR3, is KAGVTQTPRYLIKTRGQQVTLSCSPISGHRSVSWYQQTPGQGLQFLFEYFSETQRNKGNFPGRFSGRQFSNSRSEMNVSTLELGDSALYLCASSLGDERPLHFGNGTRLTVT.

The sample holds one count of this clone. The chain combines TRBV7-2 with TRBJ1-1; D perhaps matches TRBD1 (5 bases). V lost 8 bases, J lost 5 bases, and 15 bases lay in between. Germline CDR1 reads SGHTA; CDR2 reads FQGNSA. The CDR3 loop spans 13 amino acids. CDR3 loop: CASATGEWTEAFF. For the CDR3, the DNA is TGTGCCAGCGCAACGGGGGAATGGACTGAAGCTTTCTTT.

V and J are TRBV7-7 and TRBJ2-2; D perhaps matches TRBD1 (6 bases). V was shortened by 5 bases and J by 4 bases, with 17 bases between the two germline ends. The germline CDR1 and CDR2 sequences are SSHAT and FNYEAQ (reference sequence). This CDR3 contains 16 residues. For the CDR3, the DNA is TGTGCCAGCAGCGTCGGACTGGGGGCAAGCACCGGGGAGCTGTTTTTT. Amino acids: CASSVGLGASTGELFF.

This chain joins TRBV6-6 and TRBJ2-3; D not certain. This CDR3 is 12 amino acids long. The V gene's germline CDR1 is MNHNY and CDR2 SVGAGI (reference sequence). V was shortened by 7 bases and J by 6 bases, with 11 bases between the two germline ends. The CDR3 nucleotides read TGTGCCAGCACCCTAGACCGCGATACGCAGTATTTT. This gives the protein CASTLDRDTQYF.

This chain connects TRBV9 to TRBJ1-6; D gene uncertain. Germline loops: CDR1 SGDLS, CDR2 YYNGEE. The CDR3 is made up of 15 amino acids. V was pared by 0 bases and J by 5 bases, with 9 bases between. This CDR3 is CASSVGGHNNSPLHF. The CDR3 coding sequence is TGTGCCAGCAGCGTAGGAGGGCACAATAATTCACCCCTCCACTTT. The whole variable domain, filled in from reference TRBV9 and TRBJ1-6, reads DSGVTQTPKHLITATGQRVTLRCSPRSGDLSVYWYQQSLDQGLQFLIQYYNGEERAKGNILERFSAQQFPDLHSELNLSSLELGDSALYFCASSVGGHNNSPLHFGNGTRLTVT.

The V call is TRBV19, the J call TRBJ1-5; no reliable D call. The V and J ends lost 4 bases and 4 bases respectively, with 14 bases between them. The germline V gene has CDR1 LNHDA and CDR2 SQIVND (reference sequence). The CDR3 runs 15 residues. The CDR3 here is CASSTRDNPNQPQHF. In nucleotides, the CDR3 is TGTGCCAGTAGTACCCGAGACAACCCTAATCAGCCCCAGCATTTT.

J is TRBJ2-7 and V is TRBV7-2, with 10 bases aligning to TRBD1. V lost 4 bases, J lost 6 bases, and 6 bases stayed unmatched. The CDR3 consists of 14 residues. Germline CDR1 SGHTA, CDR2 FQGNSA. CDR3 nucleotide sequence: TGTGCCAGCAGCTGGGGGACAGGGGCGAGCGAGCAGTACTTC. As protein: CASSWGTGASEQYF. Full variable domain (remainder filled in from reference TRBV7-2 and TRBJ2-7): GAGVSQSPSNKVTEKGKDVELRCDPISGHTALYWYRQSLGQGLEFLIYFQGNSAPDKSGLPSDRFSAERTGGSVSTLTIQRTQQEDSAVYLCASSWGTGASEQYFGPGTRLTVT.

V gene TRBV18 combines with J gene TRBJ1-6, with a weak D call TRBD1 (5 bases). Germline CDR1 KGHSH, CDR2 LQKENI. Trimming cost V 8 bases and J 7 bases, with 12 bases left between them. The CDR3 has 13 amino acids. CDR3 sequence reads: CASLLQENSPLHF. The CDR3 DNA follows: TGTGCCAGCCTACTACAGGAGAATTCACCCCTCCACTTT.

The V gene is TRBV5-6, the J gene TRBJ2-2; D is perhaps TRBD2 (6 bases). V lost 5 bases, J lost 3 bases, and 17 bases lay in between. CDR1 is SGHDT and CDR2 is YYEEEE in the germline V gene. The CDR3 is 16 amino acids. The DNA for the CDR3 is TGTGCCAGCAGTACAGTCGGGGGTTTGGACACCGGGGAGCTGTTTTTT. The encoded protein is CASSTVGGLDTGELFF.

The chain is built from TRBV27 and TRBJ1-2, with D unresolved. The ends were cut back, 2 bases at V and 2 bases at J, with 6 bases in the middle. The CDR3 contains 13 residues. Looked up from germline, CDR1 is MNHEY and CDR2 is SMNVEV (reference sequence). The CDR3 DNA reads TGTGCCAGCAGTTTAAACCGAAACTATGGCTACACCTTC. Translating it yields CASSLNRNYGYTF.

The chain couples TRBV28 to TRBJ1-2; D is unclear. This CDR3 contains 14 residues. The V and J ends lost 3 bases and 4 bases respectively, with 12 bases between them. CDR1 and CDR2 from the germline V gene are MDHEN and SYDVKM. The CDR3 DNA reads as TGTGCCAGCAGTTTTTGGGTGGGATCCTATGGCTACACCTTC. Its translation is CASSFWVGSYGYTF.

V gene TRBV18 combines with J gene TRBJ2-5; 13 nucleotides align to TRBD2. CDR3 length: 16 amino acids. The germline gives CDR1 KGHSH, CDR2 LQKENI. Trimming removed 4 bases from V and 1 base from J; junction bases left unmatched: 3. CDR3 DNA: TGTGCCAGCTCACGCGGACTAGCGGGGGTCCAAGAGACCCAGTACTTC. Its translation: CASSRGLAGVQETQYF.

The V call is TRBV9, the J call TRBJ2-2; D gene uncertain. V lost 1 base and J 1 base, leaving 2 bases between the germline ends. The CDR3 contains 13 residues. Germline V lookup: CDR1 SGDLS, CDR2 YYNGEE. CDR3 sequence: CASSVRNTGELFF. The CDR3 nucleotides read TGTGCCAGCAGCGTACGGAACACCGGGGAGCTGTTTTTT.